The 32 T cell receptor beta chains below come from one sample, sequenced in a study of T cell changes during pregnancy in multiple sclerosis (dated by TCRdb to between 2018 and 2020). Receptors were amplified or captured by the immunoSEQ multiplex PCR assay. Not all clones reach the TCRdb copy of this immuneACCESS table, which keeps in-frame sequences only. Checked studies attribute under half of the gap to unresolved V genes and leave the rest unexplained. The sample yields around 50,000 clones; 75% to 90% were counted once. The ten largest clones add up to just over 8% of the sample. Specimen: CD8+ T cells from peripheral blood mononuclear cells, collected in the second trimester of pregnancy. All receptors come from a female donor with multiple sclerosis, enrolled in a pregnancy study.

For this clone: Other DNA sequences of this sample code for an identical CDR3. The chain carries TRBV9 and TRBJ1-1; unclear D gene. Deletions cut 0 bases from V and 5 bases from J, with 8 bases between. The V gene's germline CDR1 is SGDLS and CDR2 YYNGEE. This CDR3 region has 13 residues. The CDR3 region has the DNA TGTGCCAGCAGCGTAGGAGGCTCGACTGAAGCTTTCTTT. Translation: CASSVGGSTEAFF.

The CDR3 nucleotides are TGTGCCAGCAGCTTAGCCCTGGACAGGGGAAGCATCGATGGCTACACCTTC. Residues: CASSLALDRGSIDGYTF. V and J are TRBV7-9 and TRBJ1-2, with 9 bases lining up with TRBD1. CDR3 length equals 17 residues. Per the germline V gene, CDR1 is SEHNR and CDR2 is FQNEAQ (reference sequence). V lost 0 bases and J lost 6; bases outside the gene matches: 11.

This clone has only one observation. The gene calls are TRBV4-1 and TRBJ2-7; D is ambiguous. V lost 2 bases to trimming and J lost 5 bases, with 13 bases between them. The CDR3 is 14 residues long. Germline V gives CDR1 MGHRA, CDR2 YSYEKL. The CDR3 reads CASSQYGPRDEQYF. The DNA for the CDR3 is TGCGCCAGCAGCCAATACGGTCCCCGGGACGAGCAGTACTTC.

The chain joins TRBV27 to TRBJ2-1; a weak D match, TRBD1 (6 bases). V was pared by 3 bases and J by 2 bases, with 17 bases between. CDR3 size: 17 residues. Germline V lookup: CDR1 MNHEY, CDR2 SMNVEV (reference sequence). CDR3 protein: CASSLALGTQPYNEQFF. In DNA, the CDR3 is TGTGCCAGCAGTTTGGCCCTTGGGACACAACCCTACAATGAGCAGTTCTTC.

The rearrangement links TRBV10-2 to TRBJ2-1, with 13 nucleotides matching TRBD2. Looked up from germline, CDR1 is WSHSY and CDR2 is SAAADI. The CDR3 consists of 16 residues. J gave up 7 bases and V 5 bases, and 8 bases lay outside the gene matches. The CDR3 reads CASSSPGTSGINEQFF. CDR3 DNA: TGCGCCAGCAGTTCCCCCGGGACTAGCGGGATTAATGAGCAGTTCTTC.

This chain uses TRBV18 with TRBJ2-3; 9 bases fit TRBD2. Trimming at V came to 3 bases and at J to 0 bases, leaving 1 base not matched to a gene. Per the germline V gene, CDR1 is KGHSH and CDR2 is LQKENI. CDR3 length: 15 residues. The CDR3 coding sequence is TGTGCCAGCTCACCCCTAGCGGGAAGCACAGATACGCAGTATTTT. Translating gives CASSPLAGSTDTQYF.

DNA for the CDR3: TGTGCCAGCAGTGAATGGCGGGCGATGAACACTGAAGCTTTCTTT. Residues: CASSEWRAMNTEAFF. The chain carries TRBV6-1 and TRBJ1-1; D not certain. This CDR3 region has 15 residues. The V end was cut by 2 bases, the J end by 0 bases, with 10 bases between. Germline assignment: CDR1 MNHNS and CDR2 SASEGT.

The V gene is TRBV19, the J gene TRBJ1-2, with D perhaps matching TRBD1 (6 bases). The V gene lost 5 bases and the J gene lost 2 bases, with 18 bases spanning the gap. In germline, CDR1 is LNHDA, CDR2 SQIVND (reference sequence). The CDR3 is 16 residues long. The CDR3 loop reads CASSSTRGQPNYGYTF. The CDR3 nucleotides read TGTGCCAGTAGTTCGACGAGAGGACAGCCGAACTATGGCTACACCTTC.

The CDR3 DNA reads TGTGCCATCAGTGAGCGGGGAGCGAACACCGGGGAGCTGTTTTTT. It encodes CAISERGANTGELFF. The V call is TRBV10-3, the J call TRBJ2-2; a weak D match, TRBD2 (5 bases). With 2 bases removed from V and 0 bases from J, the gap between germline ends came to 7 bases. Looked up from germline, CDR1 is ENHRY and CDR2 is SYGVKD. The CDR3 contains 15 residues.

The gene calls are TRBV5-6 and TRBJ1-1; the match to TRBD1 covers 10 bases. V lost 0 bases to trimming and J lost 3 bases; unmatched junction nucleotides: 8. CDR1 and CDR2 (germline): SGHDT, YYEEEE. CDR3 length equals 17 residues. CDR3 sequence (DNA): TGTGCCAGCAGCTTGGGTGTGACAGGGGGCGCGGACACTGAAGCTTTCTTT. Translated, it gives CASSLGVTGGADTEAFF.

The V and J genes are TRBV11-3 and TRBJ2-5; 7 bases are shared with TRBD1. The CDR3 covers 14 residues. Germline V gene sequence: CDR1 SGHNT, CDR2 YENEEA. The V and J ends lost 4 bases and 2 bases, in that order; junction bases with no gene match: 4. Here the CDR3 reads CASSSMDRQETQYF. The CDR3 nucleotides read TGTGCCAGCAGCTCGATGGACAGGCAAGAGACCCAGTACTTC. The variable domain in full, with the rest retrieved from reference TRBV11-3 and TRBJ2-5, is EAGVVQSPRYKIIEKKQPVAFWCNPISGHNTLYWYLQNLGQGPELLIRYENEEAVDDSQLPKDRFSAERLKGVDSTLKIQPAELGDSAVYLCASSSMDRQETQYFGPGTRLLVL.

This clone appeared a single time. This chain joins TRBV7-9 and TRBJ2-7, with D perhaps TRBD1 (6 bases). CDR1 and CDR2 (germline): SEHNR, FQNEAQ (reference sequence). The CDR3 length is 13 residues. Trimming stripped 6 bases from V and 5 bases from J, with 14 bases between. The CDR3 here is CASSFQDSNEQYF. The CDR3 coding sequence is TGTGCCAGCAGTTTCCAGGACAGCAACGAGCAGTACTTC. Based on the CDR3 plus reference TRBV7-9 and TRBJ2-7, the full variable domain is DTGVSQNPRHKITKRGQNVTFRCDPISEHNRLYWYRQTLGQGPEFLTYFQNEAQLEKSRLLSDRFSAERPKGSFSTLEIQRTEQGDSAMYLCASSFQDSNEQYFGPGTRLTVT.

The rearrangement uses TRBV28 and TRBJ1-6, with 9 nucleotides matching TRBD1. The CDR3 length is 15 residues. The trim removed 5 bases at V and 5 bases at J, leaving 4 bases unmatched. The V gene's germline CDR1 is MDHEN and CDR2 SYDVKM. The CDR3 sequence is CASSLNRGHNSPLHF. The CDR3, as DNA: TGTGCCAGCAGTCTGAACAGGGGGCATAATTCACCCCTCCACTTT.

The chain carries TRBV4-1 and TRBJ1-2; no clear D gene. The CDR3 is 13 residues long. Trimming cost V 3 bases and J 8 bases, with 13 bases left between them. CDR1 is MGHRA, CDR2 YSYEKL, per germline. CDR3 DNA sequence: TGCGCCAGCAGCCAGGGTATGGCGGGAGGCTACACCTTC. Encoded protein: CASSQGMAGGYTF.

The CDR3 DNA is TGTGCCAGCAGCTTGGGTGTGGCTCTAGCGGGGACAGATACGCAGTATTTT. Amino acid sequence: CASSLGVALAGTDTQYF. The rearrangement uses TRBV5-8 and TRBJ2-3; TRBD2 matches at 9 bases. The CDR3 is 17 residues long. Germline CDR1 SGHTS, CDR2 YDEGEE. With V trimmed by 0 bases and J by 3 bases, 8 bases remained unmatched.

The chain is built from TRBV5-5 and TRBJ1-1; 7 bases align to TRBD1. The length of the CDR3 is 14 residues. Germline CDR1 is SGHKS and CDR2 is YYEKEE (reference sequence). V dropped 4 bases and J dropped 4; count of bases not matched to a gene: 7. CDR3 bases: TGTGCCAGCAGCCCGAGACAGGGATTCACTGAAGCTTTCTTT. It translates to CASSPRQGFTEAFF.

The V call is TRBV27, the J call TRBJ2-7; 14 bases are shared with TRBD2. CDR1 MNHEY and CDR2 SMNVEV come from the germline V gene (reference sequence). V gave up 2 bases and J gave up 3 bases; unmatched junction bases: 9. The length of the CDR3 is 18 residues. Here the CDR3 reads CASSLRWTSGGTNYEQYF. DNA of the CDR3: TGTGCCAGCAGTTTACGCTGGACTAGCGGGGGGACCAACTACGAGCAGTACTTC.

This rearrangement joins TRBV2 to TRBJ2-2; 7 bases align to TRBD2. CDR3 size: 14 residues. Trimming at V came to 8 bases and at J to 8 bases, leaving 11 bases not matched to a gene. Per germline, CDR1 SNHLY and CDR2 FYNNEI. The CDR3 region is CASPVGGNGGELFF. CDR3 DNA sequence: TGTGCCAGCCCGGTGGGGGGGAACGGTGGGGAGCTGTTTTTT.

V usage is TRBV4-2 and J usage is TRBJ2-7, with D possibly matching TRBD1 (6 bases). The V end lost 8 bases, the J end lost 0 bases, and 14 bases lay between the germline ends. Germline V gene lookup returns CDR1 LGHNA and CDR2 YNFKEQ. The length of the CDR3 is 14 residues. This CDR3 is CASGKTGISYEQYF. CDR3 sequence (DNA): TGTGCCAGCGGAAAGACAGGAATCTCCTACGAGCAGTACTTC.

The chain has TRBV4-2 and TRBJ2-7, with D perhaps matching TRBD1 (5 bases). The CDR3 spans 14 residues. Looked up from germline, CDR1 is LGHNA and CDR2 is YNFKEQ. V was shortened by 0 bases and J by 6 bases, with 12 bases between the two germline ends. The CDR3 region has the DNA TGTGCCAGCAGCCAAGATATAACAGACAGCGAGCAGTACTTC. The encoded protein is CASSQDITDSEQYF.

This chain uses TRBV27 with TRBJ1-5, with TRBD1 matching 10 bases. With 1 base clipped from V and 3 bases from J, the junction kept 6 bases outside the gene matches. This CDR3 has 17 residues. Germline V gene lookup returns CDR1 MNHEY and CDR2 SMNVEV (reference sequence). The CDR3 sequence: CASSLYSGTGDNQPQHF. The CDR3, as DNA: TGTGCCAGCAGTTTATATTCCGGGACAGGGGACAATCAGCCCCAGCATTTT.

The rearrangement uses TRBV10-2 and TRBJ2-7; possible D gene TRBD1, 7 bases. The CDR3 consists of 13 residues. Germline assignment: CDR1 WSHSY and CDR2 SAAADI. V lost 5 bases to trimming and J lost 2 bases, with 10 bases between them. This CDR3 reads CASSQGEAYEQYF. In nucleotides, the CDR3 is TGCGCCAGCAGTCAGGGGGAGGCCTACGAGCAGTACTTC.

This clone was detected ten times or more. The chain uses TRBV4-1 and TRBJ1-1, with 9 bases aligning to TRBD1. The J segment lost 3 bases and the V segment lost 5 bases, leaving 7 bases of the junction unmatched. Germline V CDR1 and CDR2: MGHRA, YSYEKL. The CDR3 covers 15 residues. The DNA for the CDR3 is TGCGCCAGCAGCTCGTGGACAGGGGTCGACACTGAAGCTTTCTTT. The encoded protein is CASSSWTGVDTEAFF.

This clone was detected once. The genes are TRBV21-1 and TRBJ2-5; the table's D call, TRBD2, was not checked against the DNA. TRBV21-1 is a documented pseudogene. The CDR3 spans 20 residues. This CDR3 is CASSKTDGVAGGLSGETQYF. As DNA, the CDR3 is TGTGCCAGCAGCAAAACCGACGGAGTAGCGGGGGGGCTGTCGGGGGAGACCCAGTACTTC.

This chain connects TRBV19 to TRBJ2-7, with 11 bases that match TRBD2. CDR1 and CDR2 (germline): LNHDA, SQIVND (reference sequence). V was clipped by 6 bases and J by 1 base; unmatched bases: 8. The CDR3 spans 16 residues. This chain's CDR3 is CASSKATSGESYEQYF. CDR3 nucleotides: TGTGCCAGTAGCAAGGCGACTAGCGGGGAGTCCTACGAGCAGTACTTC.

The chain uses TRBV5-4 and TRBJ2-1; D is possibly TRBD1 (6 bases). Trimming took off 4 bases at V and 5 bases at J, with 16 bases between the two ends. This CDR3 is 15 amino acids long. Germline V gene lookup returns CDR1 SGHNT and CDR2 YYREEE (reference sequence). The CDR3 reads CASSPLQGWDNEQFF. DNA for the CDR3: TGTGCCAGCAGCCCTCTGCAGGGGTGGGACAATGAGCAGTTCTTC.

The rearrangement uses TRBV6-5 and TRBJ2-7; 8 nucleotides align to TRBD1. The V gene's germline CDR1 is MNHEY and CDR2 SVGAGI. This CDR3 spans 14 amino acids. After removal of 0 bases from V and 3 bases from J, the junction contained 1 base not matched to a gene. The CDR3 sequence: CASSYSDRDYEQYF. CDR3 DNA: TGTGCCAGCAGTTACTCGGACAGGGACTACGAGCAGTACTTC.

This clone was picked up a small number of times. This sequence joins TRBV4-1 and TRBJ1-6, with D maybe TRBD1 (6 bases). The CDR3 length is 15 residues. Germline V gene data show CDR1 as MGHRA and CDR2 as YSYEKL. Trimming shortened V by 2 bases and J by 5 bases, and 10 bases separated the two germline ends. The CDR3 reads CASSQLDSNNSPLHF. The CDR3 nucleotides are TGCGCCAGCAGCCAACTGGACAGCAATAATTCACCCCTCCACTTT.

This clone has only a few counts. V is TRBV6-1 and J is TRBJ1-1, with D unclear. This CDR3 has 11 amino acids. Germline-derived CDR1 and CDR2 are MNHNS and SASEGT. With 10 bases removed from V and 6 bases from J, the gap between germline ends came to 12 bases. The CDR3 nucleotides read TGTGCCACCAAGGAGGTAGCTGAAGCTTTCTTT. Translation: CATKEVAEAFF.

The rearrangement uses TRBV15 and TRBJ1-1; no firm D call. The CDR3 length is 16 residues. CDR1 and CDR2 from the germline V gene are LNHNV and YYDKDF (reference sequence). V was clipped by 0 bases and J by 5 bases, with 16 bases between them. CDR3 in DNA: TGTGCCACCAGCAGAGATCTCTGGGGTGGGGAGACTGAAGCTTTCTTT. Translation: CATSRDLWGGETEAFF.

The chain uses TRBV6-1 and TRBJ1-4; D is unclear. Germline loops: CDR1 MNHNS, CDR2 SASEGT. The CDR3 sequence is 15 residues long. The V end lost 2 bases, the J end lost 8 bases, and 15 bases lay between the germline ends. The CDR3 bases are TGTGCCAGCAGTGAATCGCCAGAAACAAACGAAAAACTGTTTTTT. Translation: CASSESPETNEKLFF.

This clone was picked up a small number of times. This sequence joins TRBV6-1 and TRBJ1-2; 8 bases fit TRBD1. Trimming at V came to 1 base and at J to 6 bases, leaving 7 bases not matched to a gene. This CDR3 region has 15 residues. Per germline, CDR1 MNHNS and CDR2 SASEGT. CDR3 loop: CASSEESTGAHGYTF. DNA for the CDR3: TGTGCCAGCAGTGAAGAATCGACAGGGGCTCATGGCTACACCTTC.